This passage covers 24 T cell receptor beta chains from one sample sequenced in a study of blood T cell repertoires in COVID-19. The protocol was immunoSEQ multiplex PCR, while the TCRdb copy is restricted to in-frame clones and leaves out a portion. The data hold 80,000 or so clones, with about 87% observed a single time. Input material: peripheral blood. The receptors derive from a human donor in a cohort sampled during active COVID-19.

This chain connects TRBV18 to TRBJ1-2; weak D call: TRBD1 (5 bases). This CDR3 spans 15 amino acids. Deletions cut 1 base from V and 3 bases from J, with 12 bases between. CDR1 is KGHSH and CDR2 is LQKENI in the germline V gene. The CDR3 reads CASSPQPDNYYGYTF. The CDR3 coding sequence is TGTGCCAGCTCACCACAACCGGACAACTACTATGGCTACACCTTC.

The genes are TRBV30 and TRBJ1-6, with D tentatively TRBD1 (5 bases). The CDR3 spans 15 residues. V was cut by 3 bases and J by 6 bases, with 15 bases left in between. Germline values: CDR1 GTSNPN, CDR2 SVGIG (reference sequence). CDR3 DNA sequence: TGTGCCTGGAGCGGGCTACAGGATGGTAATTCACCCCTCCACTTT. Amino acid sequence: CAWSGLQDGNSPLHF.

The chain carries TRBV25-1 and TRBJ2-5; the match to TRBD2 covers 7 bases. The CDR3 has 14 residues. V dropped 5 bases and J dropped 0; count of bases not matched to a gene: 3. CDR1 is MGHDK and CDR2 is SYGVNS in the germline V gene. The CDR3 coding sequence is TGTGCCAGCAGTCAGCGGGGAGACCAAGAGACCCAGTACTTC. Translating gives CASSQRGDQETQYF.

This clone was seen only once. The CDR3 bases are TGTGCCAGCAGTGAAGCAACAGGGTTTTCGGTTGGTAATGAAAAACTGTTTTTT. This sequence encodes CASSEATGFSVGNEKLFF. This chain connects TRBV2 to TRBJ1-4, with D possibly being TRBD1 (6 bases). Per the germline V gene, CDR1 is SNHLY and CDR2 is FYNNEI. The CDR3 runs 18 residues. V was shortened by 0 bases and J by 4 bases, with 18 bases between the two germline ends.

The V and J genes are TRBV19 and TRBJ1-1; TRBD1 agrees at 10 bases. The CDR3 totals 16 residues. With V trimmed by 7 bases and J by 0 bases, 8 bases remained unmatched. The germline CDR1 and CDR2 sequences are LNHDA and SQIVND (reference sequence). CDR3 region: CASTPRDRGMNTEAFF. CDR3 nucleotides: TGTGCCAGTACCCCCCGGGACAGGGGTATGAACACTGAAGCTTTCTTT. The variable domain in full, with the rest retrieved from reference TRBV19 and TRBJ1-1, is DGGITQSPKYLFRKEGQNVTLSCEQNLNHDAMYWYRQDPGQGLRLIYYSQIVNDFQKGDIAEGYSVSREKKESFPLTVTSAQKNPTAFYLCASTPRDRGMNTEAFFGQGTRLTVV.

The chain carries TRBV19 and TRBJ2-3; tentative D call: TRBD1 (6 bases). Trimming stripped 5 bases from V and 0 bases from J, with 12 bases between. CDR1 and CDR2 from the germline V gene are LNHDA and SQIVND (reference sequence). The CDR3 has 15 residues. The CDR3 DNA follows: TGTGCCAGTAGTGTCGGAACAGGGAGCACAGATACGCAGTATTTT. The encoded protein is CASSVGTGSTDTQYF.

The J gene is TRBJ2-2, the V gene TRBV4-1, with 8 bases matching TRBD1. The trim removed 3 bases at V and 6 bases at J, leaving 9 bases unmatched. Germline CDR1 MGHRA, CDR2 YSYEKL. The length of the CDR3 is 16 residues. For the CDR3, the DNA is TGCGCCAGCAGCCAGACGACAGGGGCTCGACCCGGGGAGCTGTTTTTT. Translation gives CASSQTTGARPGELFF.

The chain employs TRBV15 and TRBJ2-1; TRBD2 matches at 7 bases. Germline assignment: CDR1 LNHNV and CDR2 YYDKDF (reference sequence). Losses at the gene ends were 3 bases for V and 7 bases for J; bases not matched to a gene: 12. CDR3 size: 16 residues. The CDR3 loop is CATSRSGTPKGNEQFF. The DNA of the CDR3 is TGTGCCACCAGCAGGAGCGGGACCCCCAAAGGGAATGAGCAGTTCTTC.

The CDR3 coding sequence is TGCACCAGCAGCCAAGATTGGGGGCTGCAGCCCCAGCATTTT. It codes for CTSSQDWGLQPQHF. The chain employs TRBV1 and TRBJ1-5; the table's TRBD1 call for D was not verified on the DNA. TRBV1 is listed as a pseudogene. The CDR3 is 14 residues long.

DNA for the CDR3: TGTGCCAGCAAGGGAGGGGGAACCTACGAGCAGTACTTC. Translated: CASKGGGTYEQYF. This chain joins TRBV27 and TRBJ2-7; TRBD2 might be the D (7 bases). The CDR3 consists of 13 residues. Germline V gene lookup returns CDR1 MNHEY and CDR2 SMNVEV (reference sequence). V was trimmed by 7 bases and J by 2 bases, leaving 12 bases between them.

With regard to this clone: The same CDR3 arises from other DNA sequences in this sample as well. The V and J genes are TRBV10-3 and TRBJ2-1, with 14 bases aligning to TRBD2. Germline loops: CDR1 ENHRY, CDR2 SYGVKD. The CDR3 contains 16 residues. The V gene end was trimmed by 4 bases and the J gene end by 3 bases; junction bases not matched to a gene: 2. CDR3 DNA: TGTGCCATCAGTGTAGGGACTAGCGGGAGCTACAATGAGCAGTTCTTC. This sequence encodes CAISVGTSGSYNEQFF.

The chain uses TRBV27 and TRBJ2-1, with a tentative D call TRBD2 (5 bases). CDR1 and CDR2 (germline): MNHEY, SMNVEV (reference sequence). The CDR3 runs 16 residues. Trimming took 3 bases from V and 1 from J, leaving 13 bases between them. The CDR3 coding sequence is TGTGCCAGCAGTTTCTATGGTTTAGCGTCCTACAATGAGCAGTTCTTC. Translation gives CASSFYGLASYNEQFF.

The chain uses TRBV4-2 and TRBJ1-2; no definite D call. Trimming left V 1 base short and J 4 bases short, with 19 bases between. The CDR3 has 17 residues. Per the germline V gene, CDR1 is LGHNA and CDR2 is YNFKEQ. The CDR3 DNA reads as TGTGCCAGCAGCCAAGGGCCTCGGGGAGGCAGTCTCTATGGCTACACCTTC. Its translation is CASSQGPRGGSLYGYTF.

The table lists this clone with a count of one. The V gene is TRBV29-1, the J gene TRBJ2-3; D gene ambiguous. This CDR3 comprises 10 residues. Germline assignment: CDR1 SQVTM and CDR2 ANQGSEA. V lost 4 bases to trimming and J lost 6 bases, with 5 bases between them. CDR3 amino acids: CSVVSDTQYF. The CDR3 DNA sequence: TGCAGCGTTGTTTCGGATACGCAGTATTTT.

The rearrangement links TRBV6-4 to TRBJ2-2, with TRBD2 matching 8 bases. CDR1 is MRHNA and CDR2 is SNTAGT in the germline V gene. CDR3 length equals 13 residues. V shed 6 bases, J shed 3 bases, and the junction held 0 bases outside the gene matches. The CDR3 nucleotides read TGTGCCAGCAGCGGGGGGGACACCGGGGAGCTGTTTTTT. The encoded protein is CASSGGDTGELFF.

As concerns this clone: This specimen includes other DNA sequences encoding the same CDR3. This chain links TRBV19 with TRBJ1-1; 7 bases align to TRBD1. Germline CDR1 LNHDA, CDR2 SQIVND (reference sequence). There are 11 residues in the CDR3. Trimming took 10 bases from V and 5 from J; bases not matched to a gene: 4. DNA for the CDR3: TGTGCCACAGGGGGGAATACTGAAGCTTTCTTT. This encodes CATGGNTEAFF.

This clone has just a few counts. The chain uses TRBV10-1 and TRBJ1-1; 9 bases are a match to TRBD1. CDR3 length: 11 residues. Losses at the gene ends were 6 bases for V and 7 bases for J; bases not matched to a gene: 0. Germline V gives CDR1 WNHNN, CDR2 SYGVQD (reference sequence). The CDR3 sequence: CASRDRGEAFF. The CDR3 DNA reads TGCGCCAGCAGGGACAGGGGTGAAGCTTTCTTT.

This clone has a single count. The rearrangement links TRBV5-1 to TRBJ1-1, with 8 bases matching TRBD1. Germline V gene sequence: CDR1 SGHRS, CDR2 YFSETQ. CDR3 length equals 14 residues. V gave up 4 bases and J gave up 5 bases; unmatched junction bases: 7. CDR3 sequence: CASSEQGVETEAFF. As DNA, the CDR3 is TGCGCCAGCAGCGAACAGGGGGTGGAGACTGAAGCTTTCTTT. Drawing the rest from reference TRBV5-1 and TRBJ1-1, the complete variable domain is KAGVTQTPRYLIKTRGQQVTLSCSPISGHRSVSWYQQTPGQGLQFLFEYFSETQRNKGNFPGRFSGRQFSNSRSEMNVSTLELGDSALYLCASSEQGVETEAFFGQGTRLTVV.

The rearrangement joins TRBV6-1 to TRBJ2-5; TRBD2 aligns across 8 bases. Per germline, CDR1 MNHNS and CDR2 SASEGT. V trimming: 3 bases; J trimming: 5 bases; junction bases outside the gene matches: 5. CDR3 length: 14 amino acids. CDR3 DNA: TGTGCCAGCAGTGATATGAGCGGGAGTGAGACCCAGTACTTC. It yields the protein CASSDMSGSETQYF.

The chain links TRBV18 to TRBJ1-1; D might be TRBD1 (5 bases). Between the trimmed V and J ends, which lost 2 bases and 1 base, there was a span of 8 bases. The CDR3 consists of 14 residues. Looked up from germline, CDR1 is KGHSH and CDR2 is LQKENI. The CDR3 protein is CASSPGARNTEAFF. CDR3 DNA: TGTGCCAGCTCACCAGGGGCCCGGAACACTGAAGCTTTCTTT.

CDR3 bases: TGTGCCACCAGCATGGGACTTAACTATGGCTACACCTTC. This gives the protein CATSMGLNYGYTF. The rearrangement uses TRBV15 and TRBJ1-2, with D possibly being TRBD1 (5 bases). V was pared by 4 bases and J by 1 base, with 7 bases between. Germline assignment: CDR1 LNHNV and CDR2 YYDKDF (reference sequence). The CDR3 extends over 13 amino acids.

The gene calls are TRBV5-8 and TRBJ2-2, with D unresolved. Trimming cost V 4 bases and J 3 bases, with 10 bases left between them. Germline lookup yields CDR1 SGHTS and CDR2 YDEGEE. This CDR3 is 14 amino acids long. The CDR3 DNA follows: TGTGCCAGCAGCCCCCTCACAGACACCGGGGAGCTGTTTTTT. Translating gives CASSPLTDTGELFF.

This rearrangement joins TRBV3-1 (or the pseudogene TRBV3-2) to TRBJ2-3; D gene uncertain. Trimming removed 1 base from V and 1 base from J, with 9 bases in between. This CDR3 has 15 amino acids. CDR1 is LGHDT, CDR2 YNNKEL, per germline (reference sequence). The CDR3 sequence: CASSQGIVGTDTQYF. The CDR3 bases are TGTGCCAGCAGCCAAGGTATTGTAGGCACAGATACGCAGTATTTT.

V and J are TRBV14 and TRBJ2-3; perhaps TRBD1 as D (6 bases). The germline CDR1 and CDR2 sequences are SGHDN and FVKESK. The CDR3 loop spans 17 amino acids. Trimming removed 1 base at V and 0 bases at J, with 14 bases between. The CDR3 protein is CASSQGRTASSTDTQYF. CDR3 DNA sequence: TGTGCCAGCAGCCAAGGTCGGACAGCCTCTAGCACAGATACGCAGTATTTT.